One TCR beta chain is described in this entry. Its matching antigen is unknown. The CDR3 contains 14 residues. V shed 4 bases and J shed 9 bases, with 16 bases lying between them. CDR1 and CDR2 from the germline V gene are SGHTA and FQGNSA. The data belong to a study of T-cell memory formation after mild COVID-19. Study-level results: Several responding clones turned up in pre-infection memory, indicating that cross-reactive memory may have taken part. CD4+ contracting clones lay mainly in CM and EM, CD8+ ones in EMRA.

Barcoded TCR alpha and TCR beta cDNA libraries with UMIs came from 5'RACE using constant-segment primers. Using its own MiXCR run on the 5' RACE reads, TCRdb lists one record per CDR3 protein. The sample has about 540,000 distinct CDR3 sequences, around 21% seen once. The source material was PBMCs or a T cell subset sorted from them (not recorded which). The chain links TRBV7-2 to TRBJ1-5; weak D call: TRBD1 (5 bases). This TCR was recovered from an adult woman who had mild COVID-19 (a few samples of this study predate the infection). Cell type and time point are not known. CDR3 nucleotide sequence: TGTGCCAGCAGCTCTGGCACAGGTAGAGTGCCCCAGCATTTT. Translation: CASSSGTGRVPQHF.